This TCR beta chain was recorded in a study of ipilimumab plus nivolumab after autologous stem cell transplantation. On the study more broadly: Median doses per patient: a few ipilimumab, under 10 nivolumab.

Using immunoSEQ multiplex PCR, the repertoire was profiled, and TCRdb retains in-frame clones only, with some absent. The profile covers about 40,000 clones, with about 91% appearing a single time and 0.75% to 1% taken by the ten largest. Checkpoint therapy with ipilimumab 1 mg/kg began 14 to 28 days after transplant. V shed 2 bases and J shed 1 base, with 11 bases lying between them. The CDR3 is 15 residues long. Germline-derived CDR1 and CDR2 are MDHEN and SYDVKM. The clonotype was recovered from a male donor with multiple myeloma. The source material was PBMCs, sampled in a trial of ipilimumab plus nivolumab as post-transplant consolidation. J is TRBJ1-1 and V is TRBV28; tentative D call: TRBD1 (6 bases). CDR3 sequence: CASSLPGQKNTEAFF. CDR3 DNA sequence: TGTGCCAGCAGTTTACCCGGACAGAAGAACACTGAAGCTTTCTTT.